This T cell receptor (beta chain) derives from a study of shared clonotypes between healthy human individuals. Study-level results: Few donors restricted represented genetic and exposure-history diversity. Sequencing depth was a factor that was expected to affect clonotype sharing among donors. Richness estimates generally favored naive over memory subsets. The study's rarefaction showed incomplete sorted-subset sequencing despite large depth.

V was cut by 1 base and J by 2 bases, with 15 bases left in between. The CDR3 spans 17 residues. In germline, CDR1 is SGHDN, CDR2 FVKESK. Naive CD8 cells comprised CD45RO-negative, CCR7-positively selected cells, excluding terminally differentiated effector memory CD45RA+ cells. Method: immunoSEQ multiplex PCR; TCRdb's copy keeps in-frame clones and lacks some. This sample has around 2,100,000 clones; approximately 94% occur once, and the top ten carry approximately 1.2%. In regard to this clone: Its antigen is unknown.

This chain joins TRBV14 and TRBJ2-1; D not certain. The specimen sequenced was naive CD8+ T cells sorted from blood. The sequence was collected from a young man in good health. The CDR3 nucleotides read TGTGCCAGCAGCCAAGGACTTTCGGACCCAACCTACAATGAGCAGTTCTTC. Protein: CASSQGLSDPTYNEQFF.